This TCR beta chain was recorded in a study of T-cell reconstitution after alpha-beta-depleted transplantation in children. This sample's TCRbeta library carried unique molecular identifier barcodes. TCRdb re-analysed the PCR reads in MiXCR, keeping a single row per CDR3 protein. The sample shows 130,000 to 150,000 distinct CDR3 sequences, about 9% of them seen only once. The CDR3 length is 13 residues. The V end lost 0 bases, the J end lost 6 bases, and 4 bases lay between the germline ends. The germline V gene encodes CDR1 SGHRS and CDR2 YFSETQ. This clonotype originated in a female patient aged 2 to 10 who had a stem cell transplant for congenital amegakaryocytic thrombocytopenia, so the T cells may come from the graft donor. This specimen was PBMCs, mostly from graft donor cells, taken 180 days after TCRalphabeta/CD19-depleted stem cell transplant. The rearrangement uses TRBV5-1 and TRBJ1-6, with unresolved D. The CDR3 coding sequence is TGCGCCAGCAGCTTGGAATTTAATTCACCCCTCCACTTT. Protein product: CASSLEFNSPLHF.